These T cell receptor beta chains were read from a single sample in a study of T cell responses to AZD1222 COVID-19 vaccine. Repertoires were generated with immunoSEQ multiplex PCR, while TCRdb's copy carries only in-frame clones and drops some. This table holds over 150,000 clones, around 89% found once. The material was peripheral blood, obtained on day 0 of AZD1222 vaccination. These receptors all stem from an adult in good health. The CDR3 runs from the conserved cysteine through the conserved F or W. Fields, in order: J gene, CDR3 length, D gene, V gene, clone size, CDR3 DNA, CDR3 protein. D genes are given only for firm matches. For some rows the clone size is stated as once, few or many, or as a class when expanded; others skip it.

>TRBJ1-4|13|NA|TRBV18|NA
TGTGCCAGCTCACCTTCTCGGGATGAAAAACTGTTTTTT
CASSPSRDEKLFF
>TRBJ2-1|12|NA|TRBV6-1|few
TGTGCCAGCAGTGACAGCAACAATGAGCAGTTCTTC
CASSDSNNEQFF
>TRBJ1-3|13|NA|TRBV10-3|NA
TGTGCCACGGGGGTGAGCTCTGGAAACACCATATATTTT
CATGVSSGNTIYF
>TRBJ2-3|17|TRBD2|TRBV5-1|once
TGCGCCAGCAGCTCATTAGCGGGGGGGCAGTCTGTCGACACGCAGTATTTT
CASSSLAGGQSVDTQYF
>TRBJ1-1|13|NA|TRBV20-1|NA
TGCAGTGCTAGTTCCAGGCTGAACACTGAAGCTTTCTTT
CSASSRLNTEAFF
>TRBJ2-1|17|TRBD2|TRBV11-3|NA
TGTGCCAGCAGCTTAGGTTCTATCGGGGGGAACTACAATGAGCAGTTCTTC
CASSLGSIGGNYNEQFF
>TRBJ2-3|13|NA|TRBV24-1|NA
TGTGCCACCAGTGAAGCAGGGACAGATACGCAGTATTTT
CATSEAGTDTQYF
>TRBJ1-3|16|NA|TRBV4-2|NA
TGTGCCAGCAGCCAGGATCAGGGACTCACTGGAAACACCATATATTTT
CASSQDQGLTGNTIYF
>TRBJ1-2|13|TRBD1|TRBV30|NA
TGTGCCTGGAGCAGGGACAGGGGGCTTGGCTACACCTTC
CAWSRDRGLGYTF
>TRBJ1-1|15|NA|TRBV6-5|NA
TGTGCCAGCAGTTACGGCGGACTGATGAACACTGAAGCTTTCTTT
CASSYGGLMNTEAFF
>TRBJ1-2|13|TRBD1|TRBV28|few
TGTGCCAGTGCCACAGGGGCGAACTATGGCTACACCTTC
CASATGANYGYTF
>TRBJ2-2|22|NA|TRBV7-2|once
TGTGCCAGCAGCTTAGCGACGATGGGGGGACCGCGAAGGGGTCGGAACACCGGGGAGCTGTTTTTT
CASSLATMGGPRRGRNTGELFF
>TRBJ1-4|15|TRBD1|TRBV5-5|NA
TGTGCCAGCAGCTTGGGTTGGGACAGGGTTGAAAAACTGTTTTTT
CASSLGWDRVEKLFF
>TRBJ2-3|17|TRBD2|TRBV6-2/TRBV6-3|NA
TGTGCCAGCAGTTACGTTACTGGTAGCGGGAGCACAGATACGCAGTATTTT
CASSYVTGSGSTDTQYF
>TRBJ1-6|13|NA|TRBV28|NA
TGTGCCAGCAGTTTTGGACTCAATTCACCCCTCCACTTT
CASSFGLNSPLHF
>TRBJ2-3|16|TRBD2|TRBV7-2|once
TGTGCCAGCAGCTTAGGACTAGCGGGAGGAGGAAATACGCAGTATTTT
CASSLGLAGGGNTQYF
>TRBJ2-2|14|NA|TRBV6-6|once
TGTGCCAGTACTAGCAGGGGCATGACCGGGGAGCTGTTTTTT
CASTSRGMTGELFF
>TRBJ1-1|15|NA|TRBV29-1|NA
TGCAGCGTTGACCTCCGGGGTAGCCCGAACACTGAAGCTTTCTTT
CSVDLRGSPNTEAFF
>TRBJ2-1|14|TRBD2|TRBV7-2|once
TGTGCCAGCAGCTGGACTAGCGGGACCAATGAGCAGTTCTTC
CASSWTSGTNEQFF
>TRBJ2-2|16|NA|TRBV5-1|NA
TGCGCCAGCAGCTACCGGGACGGAACGAACACCGGGGAGCTGTTTTTT
CASSYRDGTNTGELFF
>TRBJ1-5|13|NA|TRBV2|NA
TGTGCCAGCACCGGGTCCCGCAATCAGCCCCAGCATTTT
CASTGSRNQPQHF
>TRBJ2-1|15|TRBD1|TRBV11-2|NA
TGTGCCAGCAGCTCTGGGACAGGGGCCTACAATGAGCAGTTCTTC
CASSSGTGAYNEQFF
>TRBJ1-2|15|NA|TRBV9|NA
TGTGCCAGCAGCGTCGAAACAGGGACCTCCTATGGCTACACCTTC
CASSVETGTSYGYTF
>TRBJ1-2|12|NA|TRBV28|once
TGTGCCAGCAGTTTTCCTAACTATGGCTACACCTTC
CASSFPNYGYTF
>TRBJ2-7|15|TRBD2|TRBV19|NA
TGTGCCAGTAGTTTTCCTGCGGGAGGATCTTACGAGCAGTACTTC
CASSFPAGGSYEQYF
>TRBJ2-7|17|TRBD1|TRBV18|NA
TGTGCCAGCTCACCTAATTCGCCGGGACAGGGGACCTACGAGCAGTACTTC
CASSPNSPGQGTYEQYF
>TRBJ1-2|17|NA|TRBV7-2|NA
TGTGCCAGCAGCCCCCTACGCCCTTCCGGTTCAAACTATGGCTACACCTTC
CASSPLRPSGSNYGYTF
>TRBJ2-5|13|NA|TRBV7-3|NA
TGTGCCAGCAGCTCAACGAAAGGGGAGACCCAGTACTTC
CASSSTKGETQYF
>TRBJ1-1|14|NA|TRBV19|NA
TGTGCCAGCCGGTCTAATACAGTTTGGTCCGAAGCTTTCTTT
CASRSNTVWSEAFF
>TRBJ2-3|15|TRBD2|TRBV7-9|NA
TGTGCCAGCAGCTTTAGCGGGAGCTCCCCGGATACGCAGTATTTT
CASSFSGSSPDTQYF
>TRBJ2-1|14|NA|TRBV20-1|NA
TGCAGTGCTAGTTTTGGGGGGCGGGGTCGTGAGCAGTTCTTC
CSASFGGRGREQFF
>TRBJ2-2|16|TRBD2|TRBV19|NA
TGTGCCAGTAAAGAAAGCGGGAGCGCCGTCGCCGGGGAGCTGTTTTTT
CASKESGSAVAGELFF
>TRBJ2-1|16|TRBD2|TRBV11-2|NA
TGTGCCAGCAGGGGACTAGCGGGGGGCGCCTACAATGAGCAGTTCTTC
CASRGLAGGAYNEQFF
>TRBJ2-3|13|NA|TRBV6-5|NA
TGTGCCAGCAGTCCGCAGACAGGCTATACGCAGTATTTT
CASSPQTGYTQYF
>TRBJ2-7|14|TRBD2|TRBV20-1|few
TGCAGTGCTAGTTTAGCGGGGGGTCGCTACGAGCAGTACTTC
CSASLAGGRYEQYF
>TRBJ1-4|17|NA|TRBV18|NA
TGTGCCAGCTCACCACGGGCGAAAGTTCAGGGGAATGAAAAACTGTTTTTT
CASSPRAKVQGNEKLFF
>TRBJ2-2|15|TRBD1|TRBV11-2|NA
TGTGCCAGCAGGTTAAGACAGGGGTACGGCGGGGAGCTGTTTTTT
CASRLRQGYGGELFF
>TRBJ1-2|14|NA|TRBV7-9|NA
TGTGCCAGCAGCTTAGGGGCCATCAACTATGGCTACACCTTC
CASSLGAINYGYTF
>TRBJ1-5|13|NA|TRBV3-1/TRBV3-2|NA
TGTGCCAGCAGCCAAAGGGGTTCTCAGCCCCAGCATTTT
CASSQRGSQPQHF
>TRBJ2-7|15|NA|TRBV27|once
TGTGCCAGCAGTCCCCGGTTAGTTAAACTTTACGAGCAGTACTTC
CASSPRLVKLYEQYF
>TRBJ2-3|12|NA|TRBV28|NA
TGTGCCAGCAGTAGGAACACAGATACGCAGTATTTT
CASSRNTDTQYF
>TRBJ1-2|14|TRBD1|TRBV2|NA
TGTGCCAGCAGTTTAGGACAGGGAAGCTATGGCTACACCTTC
CASSLGQGSYGYTF
>TRBJ2-1|15|TRBD2|TRBV7-2|NA
TGTGCCAGCAGCTTAGGTCCTAGCGGGGGAAATGAGCAGTTCTTC
CASSLGPSGGNEQFF
>TRBJ2-3|15|NA|TRBV9|NA
TGTGCCAGCAGCGTAGGGGGCGGGATCACAGATACGCAGTATTTT
CASSVGGGITDTQYF
>TRBJ1-2|11|NA|TRBV30|NA
TGTGCCTGGAATGCCGCGGGGGCGCACACCTTC
CAWNAAGAHTF
>TRBJ2-7|13|NA|TRBV13|NA
TGTGCCAGCAGCTTAAATCCCTCGGGCGAGCAGTACTTC
CASSLNPSGEQYF
>TRBJ2-4|14|NA|TRBV27|once
TGTGCCAGCAGTCAGGGGACAAGGCCGTACATTCAGTACTTC
CASSQGTRPYIQYF
>TRBJ2-7|15|TRBD1|TRBV11-3|once
TGTGCCAGCAGCCGATTATCAGGGGGCAACTACGAGCAGTACTTC
CASSRLSGGNYEQYF
>TRBJ1-2|12|NA|TRBV28|once
TGTGCCAGCAGTCGAGGGTCTTATGGCTACACCTTC
CASSRGSYGYTF
>TRBJ1-5|15|NA|TRBV28|NA
TGTGCCAGCAGTTCAGTTGGACTGGGCAGGGAGCCCCAGCATTTT
CASSSVGLGREPQHF
>TRBJ2-1|15|NA|TRBV21-1|once
TGTGCCAGCGAGGAGAGGGGGTCGGTAGTAAATGAGCAGTTCTTC
CASEERGSVVNEQFF
>TRBJ1-2|16|TRBD1|TRBV30|NA
TGTGCCTGGAGTGGCCTCCGGGGACAGGGGTCCTATGGCTACACCTTC
CAWSGLRGQGSYGYTF
>TRBJ2-3|16|NA|TRBV6-6|NA
TGTGCCAGCAGCCCTCCGGGAGCCGCTAGCACAGATACGCAGTATTTT
CASSPPGAASTDTQYF